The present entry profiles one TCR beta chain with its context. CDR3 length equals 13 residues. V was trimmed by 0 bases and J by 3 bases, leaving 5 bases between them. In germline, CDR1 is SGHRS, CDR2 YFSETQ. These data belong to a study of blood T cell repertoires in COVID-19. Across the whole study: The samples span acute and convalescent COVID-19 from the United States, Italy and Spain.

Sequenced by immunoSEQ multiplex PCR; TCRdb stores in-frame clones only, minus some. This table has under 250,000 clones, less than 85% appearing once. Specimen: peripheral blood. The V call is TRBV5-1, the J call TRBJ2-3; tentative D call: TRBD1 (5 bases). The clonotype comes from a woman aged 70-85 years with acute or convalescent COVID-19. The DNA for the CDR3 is TGCGCCAGCAGCTTGGACAGGACAGATACGCAGTATTTT. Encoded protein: CASSLDRTDTQYF.